This TCR beta chain was obtained from a study of T cells in Graves' hyperthyroidism and ophthalmopathy. The CDR3 runs 16 residues. The germline CDR1 and CDR2 sequences are MNHEY and SVGAGI. Trimming removed 5 bases from V and 2 bases from J, with 18 bases in between. This clonotype appeared many times. RNA transcripts yielded amplified TCR beta CDR3 regions. The HTBI primer set served for first-round RT-PCR of the TCR CDR3. TCRdb recomputed calls from the multiplex PCR reads with MiXCR, one row per CDR3 protein. The sample has 250,000 to 400,000 distinct CDR3 sequences; 12% to 15% are singletons. PBMCs were sourced from approximately 9.3 ml fresh peripheral blood.

V is TRBV6-5 and J is TRBJ2-5, with D possibly matching TRBD1 (6 bases). This TCR derives from a woman in her thirties or forties with Graves' ophthalmopathy. The source material was blood. CDR3 sequence reads: CASSTVPGHPQETQYF. DNA for the CDR3: TGTGCCAGCAGTACTGTGCCGGGACACCCTCAAGAGACCCAGTACTTC.